Listed here are 9 T cell receptor beta chains from one sample, sequenced in a study of T cell repertoires in ileal Crohn's disease. Sequencing was performed with immunoSEQ multiplex PCR; in TCRdb, only in-frame clones are kept and a portion is missing. The top ten hold about an eighth of the sample, which has 4,000 to 6,000 clones, roughly 80% seen once. The source material was ileal tissue. The source is an adult with Crohn's disease.

The V and J genes are TRBV11-1 and TRBJ2-3; 11 bases align to TRBD1. Per germline, CDR1 SGHAT and CDR2 FQDESV (reference sequence). The trim removed 4 bases at V and 6 bases at J, leaving 6 bases unmatched. The length of the CDR3 is 15 residues. CDR3 protein: CASSSRTGGLDTQYF. CDR3 sequence (DNA): TGTGCCAGCAGCTCTAGGACAGGGGGCTTGGATACGCAGTATTTT.

The gene calls are TRBV11-3 and TRBJ2-5; 13 bases line up with TRBD2. Germline CDR1 and CDR2: SGHNT and YENEEA. This CDR3 has 18 residues. Unmatched junction bases numbered 13, after V lost 5 bases and J lost 4 bases. The CDR3 bases are TGTGCCAGCAGCCTTCCCGGGACTAGCGGGGCCCCCGGAGAGACCCAGTACTTC. This sequence encodes CASSLPGTSGAPGETQYF.

CDR3 in amino acids: CASRRELKETQYF. The CDR3 region has the DNA TGTGCCAGCAGAAGGGAGCTGAAAGAGACCCAGTACTTC. The rearrangement links TRBV2 to TRBJ2-5, with D possibly matching TRBD2 (5 bases). The V and J ends lost 6 bases and 3 bases respectively, with 11 bases between them. The CDR3 has 13 amino acids. Germline V gene lookup returns CDR1 SNHLY and CDR2 FYNNEI.

This rearrangement joins TRBV7-2 to TRBJ2-2, with TRBD2 identical over 15 bases. With V trimmed by 7 bases and J by 1 base, 4 bases remained unmatched. This CDR3 contains 17 residues. Per germline, CDR1 SGHTA and CDR2 FQGNSA. In DNA, the CDR3 is TGTGCCAGCACCAGGACTAGCGGGGGGGGGAACACCGGGGAGCTGTTTTTT. This translates into CASTRTSGGGNTGELFF.

CDR3 sequence (DNA): TGTGCCAGCAGTGATAACAAACCTGGGGCCAACGTCCTGACTTTC. Protein: CASSDNKPGANVLTF. The rearrangement uses TRBV6-1 and TRBJ2-6; the D is unclear. This CDR3 region has 15 residues. V was shortened by 3 bases and J by 2 bases, with 8 bases between the two germline ends. Per germline, CDR1 MNHNS and CDR2 SASEGT.

V usage is TRBV28 and J usage is TRBJ1-2, with 7 bases aligning to TRBD1. CDR3 length equals 14 residues. Germline-derived CDR1 and CDR2 are MDHEN and SYDVKM. Trimming at V came to 5 bases and at J to 4 bases, leaving 7 bases not matched to a gene. CDR3 loop: CASSPTGQFYGYTF. CDR3 bases: TGTGCCAGCAGTCCGACGGGACAGTTCTATGGCTACACCTTC.

There are a few counts of this clone. The chain joins TRBV27 to TRBJ1-3; possibly TRBD1 for D (5 bases). The V end was cut by 6 bases, the J end by 0 bases, with 12 bases between. The CDR3 spans 15 residues. Germline V gene lookup returns CDR1 MNHEY and CDR2 SMNVEV (reference sequence). This CDR3 is CASSLTASSGNTIYF. The CDR3 DNA is TGTGCCAGCAGCTTGACAGCGAGCTCTGGAAACACCATATATTTT.

This rearrangement joins TRBV30 to TRBJ2-7, with D possibly being TRBD1 (6 bases). Between the trimmed V and J ends, which lost 4 bases and 4 bases, there was a span of 8 bases. The CDR3 covers 11 residues. Germline V gene data show CDR1 as GTSNPN and CDR2 as SVGIG (reference sequence). The CDR3 spells CAWKQGYEQYF. The CDR3 region has the DNA TGTGCCTGGAAACAGGGATACGAGCAGTACTTC.

This clone has a single count. The gene calls are TRBV11-2 and TRBJ2-7; D may be TRBD2 (6 bases). The CDR3 runs 15 residues. The germline CDR1 and CDR2 sequences are SGHAT and FQNNGV. Trimming removed 5 bases from V and 6 bases from J, with 20 bases in between. The CDR3 coding sequence is TGTGCCAGCAGCCCGCCGGACGGGACTTTGGGCGAGCAGTACTTC. It translates to CASSPPDGTLGEQYF.